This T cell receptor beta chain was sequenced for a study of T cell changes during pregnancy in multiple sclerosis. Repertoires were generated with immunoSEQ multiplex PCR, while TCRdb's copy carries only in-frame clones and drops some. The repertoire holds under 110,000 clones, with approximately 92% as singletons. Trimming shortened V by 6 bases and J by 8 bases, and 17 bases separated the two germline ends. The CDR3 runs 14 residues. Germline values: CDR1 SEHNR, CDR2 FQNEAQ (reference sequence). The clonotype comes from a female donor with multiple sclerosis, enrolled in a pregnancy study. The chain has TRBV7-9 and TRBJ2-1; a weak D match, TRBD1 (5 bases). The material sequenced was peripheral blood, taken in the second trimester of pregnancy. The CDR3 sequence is CASRDSIGFDEQFF. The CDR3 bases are TGTGCCAGCAGAGACAGCATCGGGTTCGATGAGCAGTTCTTC. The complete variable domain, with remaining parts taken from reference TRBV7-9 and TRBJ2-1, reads DTGVSQNPRHKITKRGQNVTFRCDPISEHNRLYWYRQTLGQGPEFLTYFQNEAQLEKSRLLSDRFSAERPKGSFSTLEIQRTEQGDSAMYLCASRDSIGFDEQFFGPGTRLTVL.